The 18 T cell receptor beta chains given below trace back to one sample, sequenced in a study of cytomegalovirus exposure and HLA in healthy donors. The PCR made use of 60 Vbeta and 13 Jbeta primers. The table came from immunoSEQ multiplex PCR; TCRdb's copy has only in-frame clones and leaves some out. The sample lists approximately 140,000 clones, roughly 82% seen once, with about 2.5% in the top ten. Sequencing was performed on PBMCs. The receptor set was obtained from a man aged 45-60 years in good health and CMV-seronegative.

The V call is TRBV2, the J call TRBJ1-1; possibly TRBD1 for D (5 bases). CDR1 is SNHLY, CDR2 FYNNEI, per germline. V gave up 1 base and J gave up 6 bases, with 12 bases separating them. This CDR3 has 14 residues. The CDR3 reads CASSEVRGVPEAFF. The CDR3 bases are TGTGCCAGCAGTGAAGTGCGGGGGGTTCCTGAAGCTTTCTTT.

CDR3 sequence reads: CASSLDRAGAATNEKLFF. The CDR3 coding sequence is TGTGCCAGCAGCTTAGATAGGGCGGGGGCAGCAACTAATGAAAAACTGTTTTTT. This chain uses TRBV7-8 with TRBJ1-4; weak D call: TRBD1 (6 bases). Germline V lookup: CDR1 SGHVS, CDR2 FQNEAQ. The CDR3 runs 18 residues. V gave up 1 base and J gave up 0 bases, with 15 bases separating them.

This clone was detected only once. The chain combines TRBV5-1 with TRBJ2-7, with 7 bases fitting TRBD1. The CDR3 sequence is 15 residues long. V was clipped by 0 bases and J by 4 bases; unmatched bases: 7. CDR1 is SGHRS and CDR2 is YFSETQ in the germline V gene. The CDR3 region has the DNA TGCGCCAGCAGCTTGGTACCGGGACAGACGTACGAGCAGTACTTC. Its translation is CASSLVPGQTYEQYF.

The chain recombines TRBV18 with TRBJ2-3; 8 nucleotides line up with TRBD2. This CDR3 spans 14 amino acids. With 4 bases clipped from V and 1 base from J, the junction kept 1 base outside the gene matches. Germline lookup yields CDR1 KGHSH and CDR2 LQKENI. In nucleotides, the CDR3 is TGTGCCAGCTCACAGCGGGGGCGCACAGATACGCAGTATTTT. Translation: CASSQRGRTDTQYF.

The V call is TRBV5-1, the J call TRBJ1-2; 7 bases agree with TRBD1. V lost 0 bases and J lost 4; bases outside the gene matches: 12. Germline V CDR1 and CDR2: SGHRS, YFSETQ. CDR3 length: 17 amino acids. This CDR3 reads CASSLGRERGRSYGYTF. CDR3 in DNA: TGCGCCAGCAGCTTGGGGCGAGAGAGGGGGCGCAGCTATGGCTACACCTTC.

The genes are TRBV2 and TRBJ1-1, with D possibly matching TRBD1 (6 bases). This CDR3 region has 14 residues. From germline, CDR1 is SNHLY and CDR2 FYNNEI. Trimming took off 8 bases at V and 1 base at J, with 14 bases between the two ends. Written as DNA, the CDR3 is TGTGCCAGCTTACAGGGCCAGAAGAACACTGAAGCTTTCTTT. This encodes CASLQGQKNTEAFF.

The chain employs TRBV30 and TRBJ2-1; D is undetermined. This CDR3 comprises 14 residues. The V end lost 5 bases, the J end lost 0 bases, and 11 bases lay between the germline ends. Germline CDR1 is GTSNPN and CDR2 is SVGIG (reference sequence). CDR3 coding DNA: TGTGCCTGGGTTGAGTGGAGCTCCTACAATGAGCAGTTCTTC. It is translated as CAWVEWSSYNEQFF.

The chain recombines TRBV7-2 with TRBJ1-5; tentative D call: TRBD1 (6 bases). In germline, CDR1 is SGHTA, CDR2 FQGNSA. Trimming cost V 0 bases and J 6 bases, with 6 bases left between them. The CDR3 is 13 residues long. CDR3 bases: TGTGCCAGCAGCTTAGCCAGGGGTCAGCCCCAGCATTTT. It specifies CASSLARGQPQHF. The full variable domain, with the rest looked up from reference TRBV7-2 and TRBJ1-5, is GAGVSQSPSNKVTEKGKDVELRCDPISGHTALYWYRQSLGQGLEFLIYFQGNSAPDKSGLPSDRFSAERTGGSVSTLTIQRTQQEDSAVYLCASSLARGQPQHFGDGTRLSIL.

This clone was seen a handful of times. The chain has TRBV28 and TRBJ2-7; maybe TRBD1 (6 bases). Between the trimmed V and J ends, which lost 1 base and 3 bases, there was a span of 13 bases. Looked up from germline, CDR1 is MDHEN and CDR2 is SYDVKM. This CDR3 comprises 15 residues. The CDR3 nucleotides are TGTGCCAGCAGTTTATCTGGGGACAAGGGCTACGAGCAGTACTTC. It translates to CASSLSGDKGYEQYF. Filled out from reference TRBV28 and TRBJ2-7, the complete variable domain reads DVKVTQSSRYLVKRTGEKVFLECVQDMDHENMFWYRQDPGLGLRLIYFSYDVKMKEKGDIPEGYSVSREKKERFSLILESASTNQTSMYLCASSLSGDKGYEQYFGPGTRLTVT.

The rearrangement joins TRBV5-1 to TRBJ2-7; D is perhaps TRBD2 (6 bases). V was trimmed by 0 bases and J by 5 bases, leaving 21 bases between them. Germline CDR1 and CDR2: SGHRS and YFSETQ. CDR3 length: 17 residues. CDR3 DNA: TGCGCCAGCAGCTTGGAAATCGGAGGGCCCCTCGTGGACGAGCAGTACTTC. This codes for CASSLEIGGPLVDEQYF.

The V and J genes are TRBV4-2 and TRBJ2-6; D call uncertain. The CDR3 is made up of 16 amino acids. Germline V gene data show CDR1 as LGHNA and CDR2 as YNFKEQ. V lost 0 bases and J lost 0, with 6 bases in between. CDR3 bases: TGTGCCAGCAGCCAAGATAGAAGCTCTGGGGCCAACGTCCTGACTTTC. Translated: CASSQDRSSGANVLTF.

The chain recombines TRBV4-1 with TRBJ2-1; tentatively, D is TRBD2 (6 bases). The CDR3 spans 18 residues. In germline, CDR1 is MGHRA, CDR2 YSYEKL. The V gene lost 0 bases and the J gene lost 1 base, with 16 bases spanning the gap. The CDR3: CASSQDAAGTPSYNEQFF. The CDR3 region has the DNA TGCGCCAGCAGCCAAGATGCAGCCGGGACTCCTTCCTACAATGAGCAGTTCTTC.

The V and J genes are TRBV6-1 and TRBJ2-7; D possibly corresponds to TRBD2 (5 bases). The CDR3 runs 13 residues. The V gene lost 7 bases and the J gene lost 2 bases, with 12 bases spanning the gap. From germline, CDR1 is MNHNS and CDR2 SASEGT. The CDR3 region has the DNA TGTGCCAGCAAGGAACCGGGAACCTACGAGCAGTACTTC. It encodes CASKEPGTYEQYF.

The chain recombines TRBV2 with TRBJ1-5, with D possibly being TRBD1 (6 bases). Germline lookup yields CDR1 SNHLY and CDR2 FYNNEI. V gave up 4 bases and J gave up 5 bases, with 12 bases separating them. The CDR3 consists of 14 residues. The CDR3 sequence: CASSAAGAHQPQHF. The CDR3, as DNA: TGTGCCAGCAGTGCTGCGGGGGCGCATCAGCCCCAGCATTTT.

The chain carries TRBV2 and TRBJ1-1, with 7 nucleotides matching TRBD1. Trimming took 4 bases from V and 0 from J; bases not matched to a gene: 20. CDR3 length equals 20 residues. CDR1 and CDR2 from the germline V gene are SNHLY and FYNNEI. The CDR3 nucleotides are TGTGCCAGCAGTGGCTACGCGGGACAGACCAGCCCACTGATGAACACTGAAGCTTTCTTT. Its protein is CASSGYAGQTSPLMNTEAFF.

The rearrangement uses TRBV9 and TRBJ2-1, with D unclear. Germline assignment: CDR1 SGDLS and CDR2 YYNGEE. CDR3 length: 14 residues. With 7 bases removed from V and 0 bases from J, the gap between germline ends came to 11 bases. CDR3 coding DNA: TGTGCCAGCGGCAAGTCCTCCTCCTACAATGAGCAGTTCTTC. The encoded protein is CASGKSSSYNEQFF.

The chain carries TRBV10-2 and TRBJ2-7; 7 bases match TRBD2. V was clipped by 8 bases and J by 4 bases; unmatched bases: 20. Germline V gene data show CDR1 as WSHSY and CDR2 as SAAADI. The CDR3 contains 17 residues. CDR3 DNA: TGCGCCAGCGGCGGAGCGGGGTCCACCCCCCCGGGATACGAGCAGTACTTC. Translated: CASGGAGSTPPGYEQYF.

The chain has TRBV7-3 and TRBJ2-1, with D perhaps TRBD1 (6 bases). Looked up from germline, CDR1 is SGHTA and CDR2 is FQGTGA. CDR3 size: 15 residues. Trimming stripped 5 bases from V and 4 bases from J, with 15 bases between. CDR3 nucleotide sequence: TGTGCCAGCAGCGCACGAAGGGGGAATTACAATGAGCAGTTCTTC. It yields the protein CASSARRGNYNEQFF.